This T cell receptor (beta chain) stems from a study of shared clonotypes between healthy human individuals. General study results and limits: The authors expected sequencing depth to affect clonotype sharing among donors.

Only Caucasian adults living in Nashville, Tennessee served as donors. Trimming removed 5 bases at V and 7 bases at J, with 21 bases between. Germline CDR1 SGHAT, CDR2 FQNNGV. The CDR3 is 16 residues long. Note on this clone: Its antigen is as yet unknown.

Repertoires were generated with immunoSEQ multiplex PCR, while TCRdb's copy carries only in-frame clones and drops some. Of a few million clones listed, approximately 93% are singletons. This sequence joins TRBV11-2 and TRBJ2-1; the D gene is possibly TRBD1 (8 bases). The receptor was derived from a man in his late teens or twenties in good health. Some clones in this sample may be carry-over from other donors' samples. Material for sequencing was naive CD4+ T cells from PBMCs. Sample subset: CD45RA+ positively selected. The CDR3 sequence is CASSLQGGTGYNEQFF. CDR3 bases: TGTGCCAGCAGCCTCCAGGGGGGGACAGGATATAATGAGCAGTTCTTC.